Following are 13 T cell receptor beta chains from one sample sequenced in a study. Each CDR3 protein is one row after TCRdb ran MiXCR on the RT-PCR reads. The table records about 700,000 distinct CDR3 sequences, 14% of them present only once. Sequenced input: memory CD4+ T cells from blood. The source is a female donor in good health, serving as a healthy control.

This clonotype was observed at least ten times. The chain employs TRBV4-1 and TRBJ2-7; D not certain. Trimming cost V 0 bases and J 3 bases, with 15 bases left between them. Looked up from germline, CDR1 is MGHRA and CDR2 is YSYEKL. The CDR3 contains 16 residues. CDR3 sequence: CASSQDPGSYFYEQYF. The CDR3 bases are TGCGCCAGCAGCCAAGATCCCGGCAGCTACTTCTACGAGCAGTACTTC.

The CDR3 loop reads CASSLQGAQGYTF. The CDR3 bases are TGCGCCAGCAGCTTACAGGGGGCGCAAGGCTACACCTTC. The chain combines TRBV5-1 with TRBJ1-2; TRBD1 matches at 9 bases. Per germline, CDR1 SGHRS and CDR2 YFSETQ. There are 13 residues in the CDR3. V was clipped by 2 bases and J by 8 bases; unmatched bases: 4.

This clonotype was observed at least ten times. The chain links TRBV30 to TRBJ2-1; 10 bases line up with TRBD2. The CDR3 spans 15 residues. CDR1 is GTSNPN, CDR2 SVGIG, per germline (reference sequence). The V gene end was trimmed by 3 bases and the J gene end by 6 bases; junction bases not matched to a gene: 8. DNA for the CDR3: TGTGCCTGGAGGGAACCTAGCGGGAGTTTCAATGAGCAGTTCTTC. It translates to CAWREPSGSFNEQFF.

The V and J genes are TRBV15 and TRBJ2-1; 11 bases match TRBD2. Germline CDR1 is LNHNV and CDR2 is YYDKDF (reference sequence). This CDR3 comprises 15 residues. The junction had 8 bases not matched to a gene; V was cut back by 9 bases and J by 4 bases. CDR3 region: CATATGTSGYNEQFF. For the CDR3, the DNA is TGTGCCACGGCGACAGGGACTAGCGGTTACAATGAGCAGTTCTTC.

The J gene is TRBJ2-5, the V gene TRBV7-2, with D possibly being TRBD1 (6 bases). CDR3 length equals 14 residues. Germline V gene sequence: CDR1 SGHTA, CDR2 FQGNSA. Trimming shortened V by 6 bases and J by 1 base, and 12 bases separated the two germline ends. CDR3 in DNA: TGTGCCAGCAGATTTGACAGGTCCCAAGAGACCCAGTACTTC. Protein: CASRFDRSQETQYF.

This clonotype was counted between two and nine times. The V call is TRBV30, the J call TRBJ1-5, with unresolved D. CDR3 length equals 15 residues. Germline V lookup: CDR1 GTSNPN, CDR2 SVGIG (reference sequence). V lost 0 bases to trimming and J lost 6 bases, with 15 bases between them. Here the CDR3 DNA reads TGTGCCTGGAGTGTTACAGCAGGTAACGGTCAGCCCCAGCATTTT. Protein: CAWSVTAGNGQPQHF.

J is TRBJ1-1 and V is TRBV28; D possibly corresponds to TRBD1 (6 bases). There are 13 residues in the CDR3. CDR1 is MDHEN and CDR2 is SYDVKM in the germline V gene. The V gene lost 5 bases and the J gene lost 7 bases, with 14 bases spanning the gap. The CDR3 sequence is CASSRDWTDEAFF. CDR3 in DNA: TGTGCCAGCAGTCGAGACTGGACAGATGAAGCTTTCTTT.

In this sample, this clonotype turned up a few times. The chain employs TRBV7-9 and TRBJ1-1, with TRBD1 as a possible D gene (5 bases). This CDR3 is built from 16 residues. CDR1 is SEHNR, CDR2 FQNEAQ, per germline (reference sequence). Between the trimmed V and J ends, which lost 5 bases and 0 bases, there was a span of 16 bases. CDR3 in amino acids: CASSPLGQGMNTEAFF. DNA of the CDR3: TGTGCCAGCAGCCCGTTAGGTCAGGGTATGAACACTGAAGCTTTCTTT.

The V call is TRBV28, the J call TRBJ1-6; D is undetermined. Germline V gene data show CDR1 as MDHEN and CDR2 as SYDVKM. The CDR3 is 14 amino acids. Trimming removed 0 bases at V and 14 bases at J, with 14 bases between. CDR3 residues: CASSLWSPPGALHF. The CDR3 DNA follows: TGTGCCAGCAGTTTATGGTCCCCTCCCGGGGCCCTCCACTTT.

As to this clonotype: A much larger clonotype is one base distant, so this may be a read error. The genes are TRBV29-1 and TRBJ2-3; D might be TRBD2 (6 bases). Trimming stripped 0 bases from V and 1 base from J, with 11 bases between. The CDR3 spans 15 residues. Per the germline V gene, CDR1 is SQVTM and CDR2 is ANQGSEA. This CDR3 reads CSVEDGTPRTDTQYF. The CDR3 DNA reads as TGCAGCGTTGAAGACGGGACTCCGCGCACAGATACGCAGTATTTT.

Many counts were recorded for this clonotype. CDR3 protein: CRAKTGRDRAVEAFF. As DNA, the CDR3 is TGCAGGGCAAAAACGGGAAGGGACCGAGCGGTTGAAGCTTTCTTT. The rearrangement uses TRBV20-1 and TRBJ1-1; the D gene is possibly TRBD1 (5 bases). The CDR3 sequence is 15 residues long. CDR1 is DFQATT, CDR2 SNEGSKA, per germline (reference sequence).

This clonotype was counted ten times or more. V is TRBV10-3 and J is TRBJ1-6; 9 bases line up with TRBD1. The CDR3 length is 14 residues. Germline loops: CDR1 ENHRY, CDR2 SYGVKD. The J segment lost 7 bases and the V segment lost 6 bases, leaving 4 bases of the junction unmatched. Here the CDR3 DNA reads TGTGCCATCAGGACAGGGGGGAGAAATTCACCCCTCCACTTT. It codes for CAIRTGGRNSPLHF.

The V and J genes are TRBV20-1 and TRBJ2-3; 11 bases are shared with TRBD2. In germline, CDR1 is DFQATT, CDR2 SNEGSKA (reference sequence). After removal of 6 bases from V and 4 bases from J, the junction contained 15 bases not matched to a gene. CDR3 size: 17 residues. Here the CDR3 DNA reads TGCAGTGCCCCAGGGACTAGCGGCACATACTGGTCAGATACGCAGTATTTT. Translated: CSAPGTSGTYWSDTQYF.